The T cell receptor beta chain under discussion was sequenced for a study of T-cell reconstitution after alpha-beta-depleted transplantation in children. J gave up 1 base and V 5 bases, and 13 bases lay outside the gene matches. Germline V gives CDR1 DFQATT, CDR2 SNEGSKA (reference sequence). There are 19 residues in the CDR3. Unique molecular identifiers featured in how the TCRbeta library was prepared. Using its own MiXCR run on the PCR reads, TCRdb lists one record per CDR3 protein. The profile covers about 120,000 distinct CDR3 sequences, with about 9.3% appearing a single time and less than 40% taken by the ten largest.

The input for sequencing was PBMCs, taken before TCRalphabeta/CD19-depleted stem cell transplant. The receptor was isolated from a boy between 2 and 10 years old with acute lymphoblastic leukemia, due to receive a stem cell transplant. V usage is TRBV20-1 and J usage is TRBJ2-1; 14 bases line up with TRBD2. CDR3 amino acids: CSAHPGLAGVPRSYNEQFF. Here the CDR3 DNA reads TGCAGTGCTCACCCGGGACTAGCGGGAGTCCCAAGGTCCTACAATGAGCAGTTCTTC.